This T cell receptor beta chain derives from a study of T cells after posttransplantation cyclophosphamide. The related graft donor's blood sample was taken on the day of bone marrow donation. Data came from immunoSEQ multiplex PCR; TCRdb stores just in-frame clones and leaves some out. The repertoire includes about 47,000 clones, 94% of them detected once, and about 3% sits in the top ten. A single count supports this clone. What it recognizes is unknown. With 4 bases clipped from V and 5 bases from J, the junction kept 5 bases outside the gene matches. This CDR3 has 15 residues. The germline CDR1 and CDR2 sequences are LNHDA and SQIVND (reference sequence). Study-wide results and caveats: TRB clonality was highly associated with recipient CMV seropositivity and reactivation. Tissue-infiltrating T cells from skin or gut overlapped little with blood T cells. Donor CD8+ memory clones often dominated recipient blood repertoires at later times.

The material sequenced was PBMCs. This TCR was recovered from a young woman in good health and a related stem cell transplant donor. The chain joins TRBV19 to TRBJ2-2; 9 bases match TRBD1. This chain's CDR3 is CASSTRQGVTGELFF. Here the CDR3 DNA reads TGTGCCAGTAGTACGCGACAGGGGGTTACCGGGGAGCTGTTTTTT.